This is a list of T cell receptor beta chains from one sample in a study of blood T cell repertoires in COVID-19. The data were produced by immunoSEQ multiplex PCR, yet TCRdb's version contains in-frame clones alone and is incomplete. The sample includes some 200,000 clones, roughly nine tenths of them seen just once. The sample consisted of peripheral blood. The receptors here all came from an older woman with COVID-19, enrolled during active disease. Both conserved end residues are part of each CDR3. Fields, in order: V gene, clone size, D gene, J gene, CDR3 protein, CDR3 DNA. D genes are given only for firm matches. Some rows mark clone size as missing; the rest say once, few, many or name a class of expanded clone.

>TRBV4-3|.|TRBD2|TRBJ2-1
CASSQESSGGNEQFF
TGCGCCAGCAGCCAAGAGTCTAGCGGGGGCAATGAGCAGTTCTTC
>TRBV5-4|.|TRBD1|TRBJ2-7
CASSLTGTGPYEQYF
TGTGCCAGCAGCCTGACCGGGACAGGGCCCTACGAGCAGTACTTC
>TRBV29-1|.|.|TRBJ2-2
CSVGGVTGELFF
TGCAGCGTTGGTGGAGTCACCGGGGAGCTGTTTTTT
>TRBV10-1|.|TRBD1|TRBJ2-5
CASSEGQGAAETQYF
TGCGCCAGCAGTGAAGGACAGGGGGCGGCGGAGACCCAGTACTTC
>TRBV6-2/TRBV6-3|.|.|TRBJ1-5
CASSYYDSTDQPQHF
TGTGCCAGCAGTTATTACGACAGTACCGATCAGCCCCAGCATTTT
>TRBV4-3|.|.|TRBJ1-2
CASSQDWQALGGYTF
TGCGCCAGCAGCCAAGATTGGCAGGCGCTGGGTGGCTACACCTTC
>TRBV28|.|.|TRBJ1-6
CASSPPQGSSYNSPLHF
TGTGCCAGCAGTCCTCCACAGGGTTCTAGCTATAATTCACCCCTCCACTTT
>TRBV19|once|TRBD1|TRBJ1-5
CASSATLQGGRNQPQHF
TGTGCCAGTAGTGCCACACTACAGGGGGGTCGCAATCAGCCCCAGCATTTT
>TRBV30|.|TRBD1|TRBJ1-6
CAWSSGQGASYNSPLHF
TGTGCCTGGAGCTCCGGACAGGGGGCCTCCTATAATTCACCCCTCCACTTT
>TRBV10-3|.|.|TRBJ2-2
CAISEARGTPLRGTGELFF
TGTGCCATCAGTGAGGCTAGGGGGACACCACTTCGAGGCACCGGGGAGCTGTTTTTT
>TRBV11-3|.|TRBD1|TRBJ2-2
CASSSGGQNTGELFF
TGTGCCAGCAGCTCAGGGGGACAAAACACCGGGGAGCTGTTTTTT
>TRBV7-9|.|TRBD1|TRBJ2-1
CASSATQGWVPSSYNEQFF
TGTGCCAGCAGCGCTACACAGGGGTGGGTACCAAGCTCCTACAATGAGCAGTTCTTC
>TRBV14|.|TRBD1|TRBJ1-2
CASGTTGNYGYTF
TGTGCCAGCGGGACGACAGGGAACTATGGCTACACCTTC
>TRBV11-3|.|TRBD1|TRBJ2-7
CASSLYPTGGLSYEQYF
TGTGCCAGCAGCTTATATCCGACAGGGGGGCTCTCCTACGAGCAGTACTTC
>TRBV7-3|.|.|TRBJ2-5
CASSTTVKETQYF
TGTGCCAGCAGTACGACAGTCAAAGAGACCCAGTACTTC
>TRBV2|.|.|TRBJ1-1
CASSGGSEAFF
TGTGCCAGCAGTGGAGGTTCTGAAGCTTTCTTT
>TRBV18|.|TRBD1|TRBJ2-7
CASSLGQVWEQYF
TGTGCCAGCTCACTGGGACAGGTCTGGGAGCAGTACTTC
>TRBV10-3|.|.|TRBJ1-1
CAISESLVRKLNTEAFF
TGTGCCATCAGTGAGTCCTTGGTCAGGAAATTGAACACTGAAGCTTTCTTT
>TRBV13|.|.|TRBJ2-5
CASTASPGLGETQYF
TGTGCCAGCACCGCCTCCCCGGGACTGGGAGAGACCCAGTACTTC
>TRBV11-3|few|.|TRBJ2-7
CASSLAQGYPYEQYF
TGTGCCAGCAGCTTAGCACAGGGCTATCCCTACGAGCAGTACTTC
>TRBV19|once|TRBD1|TRBJ2-1
CASSPGTGYIDEQFF
TGTGCCAGTAGTCCCGGGACAGGGTATATCGATGAGCAGTTCTTC
>TRBV15|.|TRBD1|TRBJ2-7
CATSRSGTGTDEQYF
TGTGCCACCAGCAGGTCCGGGACAGGGACGGACGAGCAGTACTTC
>TRBV20-1|.|TRBD2|TRBJ2-3
CSASAGVDTQYF
TGCAGTGCTAGTGCGGGAGTAGATACGCAGTATTTT
>TRBV5-1|.|TRBD2|TRBJ2-1
CASSFLEASGYNEQFF
TGCGCCAGCAGCTTTCTCGAGGCTAGCGGTTACAATGAGCAGTTCTTC
>TRBV5-6|.|TRBD1|TRBJ1-6
CASSFRGHAYSPLHF
TGTGCCAGCAGCTTCAGGGGGCACGCGTACTCACCCCTCCACTTT
>TRBV11-2|.|.|TRBJ2-3
CASSGRLQDTQYF
TGTGCCAGCAGCGGCCGACTCCAGGATACGCAGTATTTT
>TRBV6-5|.|.|TRBJ1-2
CASSYFDSYGYTF
TGTGCCAGCAGTTACTTTGACAGCTATGGCTACACCTTC
>TRBV10-3|.|TRBD1|TRBJ1-2
CAITFDREGGYTF
TGTGCCATCACCTTCGACAGGGAAGGTGGCTACACCTTC
>TRBV19|.|TRBD1|TRBJ2-6
CASSLRQGIRGANVLTF
TGTGCCAGTAGTCTTCGACAGGGAATACGGGGGGCCAACGTCCTGACTTTC
>TRBV19|.|.|TRBJ1-1
CASSMGRQVGTEAFF
TGTGCCAGTAGTATGGGGCGACAGGTCGGGACTGAAGCTTTCTTT
>TRBV27|.|TRBD1|TRBJ1-4
CASSSRKGGRANEKLFF
TGTGCCAGCAGTTCCCGGAAAGGGGGCAGAGCTAATGAAAAACTGTTTTTT
>TRBV2|.|.|TRBJ1-4
CASSADWNEKLFF
TGTGCCAGCAGTGCCGACTGGAATGAAAAACTGTTTTTT
>TRBV11-3|few|.|TRBJ1-3
CASSLTSGKGGNTIYF
TGTGCCAGCAGCTTAACCTCGGGTAAAGGAGGAAACACCATATATTTT
>TRBV12-5|once|TRBD1|TRBJ1-1
CASGFGTASEAFF
TGTGCTAGTGGTTTCGGGACAGCCAGCGAAGCTTTCTTT
>TRBV30|.|TRBD1|TRBJ2-4
CAWSVYGQGGYF
TGTGCCTGGAGTGTATACGGACAGGGAGGATACTTC
>TRBV28|.|TRBD1|TRBJ2-1
CASRTTGQGRSEQFF
TGTGCCAGCAGGACTACGGGACAGGGTCGAAGTGAGCAGTTCTTC